The rows below give T cell receptor beta chains drawn from one sample of a study of CD8 T cells in ankylosing spondylitis. TCRdb re-called the 5' RACE reads through MiXCR, storing one row per CDR3 protein. Here the sample spans 150,000 to 200,000 distinct CDR3 sequences, 15% to 20% being singletons. Sample: blood, either unsorted or a sorted T cell fraction (not recorded which). Receptor source: a male donor aged 5 to 29 with ankylosing spondylitis or in good health (not recorded which). Both conserved end residues are trimmed from each CDR3.

TRBV18	ASSPTGSRWPQH
TRBV20-1	SAAQGSGVLYEQY
TRBV6-5	ASSPWTSDTQY
TRBV6-2/TRBV6-3	ASSYSAGTTDTQY
TRBV11-2	ASSFGTSGRRVGDTQY
TRBV15	ATSRQGNSNQPQH
TRBV6-1	ASSEPGERTEAF
TRBV27	ASSLMRGREQY
TRBV29-1	SVEWASGSYEQY
TRBV2	AMGRKETQY
TRBV24-1	ATGLAGSSEQF
TRBV20-1	SARGVGNEQF
TRBV10-3	AISGSVAGDTDTQY
TRBV12-3/TRBV12-4	ASSPRDTTYEQY
TRBV18	ASSPEGHGSYEQY
TRBV15	ATSRVVADSPLH
TRBV20-1	SATGTSGRAHGANVLT
TRBV6-2/TRBV6-3	ASSQRRDSNQPQH
TRBV18	ASSRKASGSPQETQY
TRBV10-3	AISGSPSRGHNQPQH
TRBV10-3	AISEGLAFYNEQF
TRBV11-2	ASSLLGQRSGNTIY
TRBV27	ASRNPGPLIEQF
TRBV10-3	AISEPSSGDNEQF
TRBV20-1	SALGTLAGVVETQY
TRBV4-1	ASSQDLGTGGFQPQH
TRBV28	ASSLGWRGSSYNEQF
TRBV12-3/TRBV12-4	ASSFRTGSPDTQY
TRBV7-8	ASSPLGAGNQPQH
TRBV27	ASTRDTTDTQY
TRBV29-1	SVYRDRNEKLF
TRBV29-1	SVYRGGPHEQF
TRBV12-5	ASGLDNQPQH
TRBV10-1	ASSAGSIVETQY
TRBV5-1	ASSLQQGISHEQY
TRBV29-1	SATDRATGELF
TRBV27	ASSPLGGPYEQY
TRBV7-2	ASRSNGETQY
TRBV29-1	SVGWVEETQY
TRBV5-1	ASKSEGGTAEAF
TRBV30	AWNGLGGDNEQF
TRBV5-5	ASSPRGREVVNEQF
TRBV6-5	ASSSYGQSSYNEQF
TRBV9	ASSGYRDAKQF
TRBV12-3/TRBV12-4	ASSSTWNTGELF
TRBV25-1	ASSEGSYNEQF
TRBV19	ASSLAVAYEQY
TRBV6-2/TRBV6-3	ASRLDGNTEAF
TRBV12-3/TRBV12-4	ASSAGLAGGVGNTGELF
TRBV12-3/TRBV12-4	ASSLTERNQPQH
TRBV3-1	ASSPDRGGTGELF
TRBV20-1	SAGKGNEQF
TRBV27	ASSFFPTGSNTGELF
TRBV12-3/TRBV12-4	ASSRGETQY